The source of this T cell receptor beta chain is a study of tumor-infiltrating lymphocytes in primary liver carcinoma. Notes on this clonotype: One end of the junction fails to match germline, which may point to a read error.

The CDR3 contains 13 residues. CDR1 is SGHRS and CDR2 is YFSETQ in the germline V gene. Synthesis of TCR beta cDNA was carried out from about 540 ng total RNA with a constant-region primer. Three rounds of nested multiplex PCR with slightly modified ARM-PCR produced TCR beta libraries. A C-beta reverse primer and TRBV1-TRBV30 forward primers served in each of the first two PCR rounds, at around 10 cycles apiece. One entry per CDR3 protein, called by TCRdb with MiXCR from the multiplex PCR reads. The sample carries roughly 120,000 distinct CDR3 sequences, about 68% recorded once. The study co-extracted DNA and RNA from around 18-30 mg of unsorted bulk tissue.

The TCR was taken from an older woman with primary liver carcinoma and hepatitis B virus infection. The sequenced sample consisted of liver tumor tissue from sampling region 1. Subset specified: tumor region T1, superior pole. The rearrangement uses TRBV5-1 and TRBJ2-7; no clear D. CDR3 sequence reads: CPSRYDPNYEQYF. CDR3 DNA sequence: TGCCCCAGTAGATACGACCCCAATTACGAGCAGTACTTC.